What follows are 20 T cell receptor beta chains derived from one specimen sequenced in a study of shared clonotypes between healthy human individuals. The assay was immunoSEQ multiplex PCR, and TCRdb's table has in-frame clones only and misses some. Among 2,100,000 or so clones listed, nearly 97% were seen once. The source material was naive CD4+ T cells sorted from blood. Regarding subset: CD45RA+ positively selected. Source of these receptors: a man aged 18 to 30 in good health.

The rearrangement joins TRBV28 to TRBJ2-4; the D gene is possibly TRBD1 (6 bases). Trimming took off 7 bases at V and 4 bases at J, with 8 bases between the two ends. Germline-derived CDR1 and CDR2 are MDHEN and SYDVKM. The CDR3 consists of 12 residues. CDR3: CASTGQKNIQYF. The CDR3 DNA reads TGTGCCAGCACTGGACAGAAAAACATTCAGTACTTC.

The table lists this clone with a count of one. CDR3 amino acids: CASMRDRGAEAFF. DNA of the CDR3: TGCGCCAGCATGAGGGATCGGGGGGCTGAAGCTTTCTTT. The V gene is TRBV5-1, the J gene TRBJ1-1, with a weak D call TRBD1 (5 bases). The CDR3 loop spans 13 amino acids. CDR1 is SGHRS, CDR2 YFSETQ, per germline. V dropped 6 bases and J dropped 6 bases, with 15 bases sitting between them.

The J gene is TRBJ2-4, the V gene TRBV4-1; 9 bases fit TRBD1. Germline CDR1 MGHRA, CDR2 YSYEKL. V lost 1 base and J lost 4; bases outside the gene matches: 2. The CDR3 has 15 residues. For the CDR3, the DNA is TGCGCCAGCAGCCAAGGGACAGGGGAGAAAAACATTCAGTACTTC. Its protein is CASSQGTGEKNIQYF.

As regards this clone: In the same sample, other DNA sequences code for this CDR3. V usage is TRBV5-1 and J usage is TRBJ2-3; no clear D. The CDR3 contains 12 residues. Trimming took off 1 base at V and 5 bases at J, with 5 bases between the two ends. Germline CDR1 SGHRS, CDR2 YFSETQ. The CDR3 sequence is CASSLTLDTQYF. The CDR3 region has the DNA TGCGCCAGCAGCTTGACGTTAGATACGCAGTATTTT.

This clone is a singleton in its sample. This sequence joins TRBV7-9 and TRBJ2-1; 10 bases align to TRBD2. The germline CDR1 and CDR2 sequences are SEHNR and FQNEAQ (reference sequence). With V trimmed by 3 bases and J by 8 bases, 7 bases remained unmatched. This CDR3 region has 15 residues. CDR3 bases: TGTGCCAGCAGCTTGAAAGCGGGGGGGCCCCATGAGCAGTTCTTC. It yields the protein CASSLKAGGPHEQFF.

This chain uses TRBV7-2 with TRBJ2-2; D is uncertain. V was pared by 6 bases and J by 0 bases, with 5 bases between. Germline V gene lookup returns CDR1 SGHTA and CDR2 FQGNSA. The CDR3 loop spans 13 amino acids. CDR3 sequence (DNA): TGTGCCAGCAGACCCCCGAACACCGGGGAGCTGTTTTTT. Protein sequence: CASRPPNTGELFF.

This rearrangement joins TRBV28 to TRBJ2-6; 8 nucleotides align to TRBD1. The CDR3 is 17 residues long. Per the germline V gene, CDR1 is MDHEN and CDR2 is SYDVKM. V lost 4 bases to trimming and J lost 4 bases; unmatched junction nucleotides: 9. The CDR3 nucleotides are TGTGCCAGCAGTTCCCCCCCCGGGACAGGCGGGGCCAACGTCCTGACTTTC. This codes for CASSSPPGTGGANVLTF.

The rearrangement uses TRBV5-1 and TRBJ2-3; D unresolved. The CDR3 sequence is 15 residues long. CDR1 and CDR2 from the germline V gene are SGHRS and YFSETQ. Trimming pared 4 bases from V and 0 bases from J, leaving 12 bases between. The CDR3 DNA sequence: TGCGCCAGCAGCGAAACGCATCCTAGCACAGATACGCAGTATTTT. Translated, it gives CASSETHPSTDTQYF. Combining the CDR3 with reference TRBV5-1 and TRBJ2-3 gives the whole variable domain KAGVTQTPRYLIKTRGQQVTLSCSPISGHRSVSWYQQTPGQGLQFLFEYFSETQRNKGNFPGRFSGRQFSNSRSEMNVSTLELGDSALYLCASSETHPSTDTQYFGPGTRLTVL.

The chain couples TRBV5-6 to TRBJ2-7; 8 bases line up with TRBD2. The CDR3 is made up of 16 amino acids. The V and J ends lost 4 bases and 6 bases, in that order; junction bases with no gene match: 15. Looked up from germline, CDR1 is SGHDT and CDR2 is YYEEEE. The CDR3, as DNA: TGTGCCAGCAGCCCGGAAACCGGGACTAGTCTATCCGAGCAGTACTTC. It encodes CASSPETGTSLSEQYF.

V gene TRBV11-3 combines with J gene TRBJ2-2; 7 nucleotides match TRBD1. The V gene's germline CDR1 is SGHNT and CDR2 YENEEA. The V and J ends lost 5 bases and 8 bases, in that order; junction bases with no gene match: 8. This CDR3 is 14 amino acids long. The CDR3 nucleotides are TGTGCCAGCAGCCCCAGGGGGAGCGCGGGGGAGCTGTTTTTT. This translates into CASSPRGSAGELFF.

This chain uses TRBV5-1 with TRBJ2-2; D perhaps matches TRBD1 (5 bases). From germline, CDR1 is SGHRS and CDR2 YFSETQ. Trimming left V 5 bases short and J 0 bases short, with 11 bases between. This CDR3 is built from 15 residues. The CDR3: CASRNEQANTGELFF. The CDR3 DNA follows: TGCGCCAGCAGGAATGAACAGGCGAACACCGGGGAGCTGTTTTTT.

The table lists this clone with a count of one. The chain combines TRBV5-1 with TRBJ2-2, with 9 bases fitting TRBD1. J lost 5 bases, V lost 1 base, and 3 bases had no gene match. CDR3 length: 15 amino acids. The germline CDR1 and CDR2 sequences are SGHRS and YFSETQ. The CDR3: CASSLLTGGTGELFF. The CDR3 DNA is TGCGCCAGCAGCTTGTTGACAGGGGGTACCGGGGAGCTGTTTTTT.

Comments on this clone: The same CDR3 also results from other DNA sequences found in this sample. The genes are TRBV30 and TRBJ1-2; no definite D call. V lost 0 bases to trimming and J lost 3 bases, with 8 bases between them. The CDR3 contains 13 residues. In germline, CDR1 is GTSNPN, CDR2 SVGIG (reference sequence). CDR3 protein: CAWSVRADYGYTF. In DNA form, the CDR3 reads TGTGCCTGGAGTGTACGAGCGGACTATGGCTACACCTTC.

The CDR3 reads CASSEFEPSGGNSPLHF. The CDR3 nucleotides read TGTGCCAGCAGTGAATTCGAACCTTCAGGGGGCAATTCACCCCTCCACTTT. The V and J genes are TRBV6-1 and TRBJ1-6, with 8 positions matching TRBD1. The V segment lost 2 bases and the J segment 7 bases; nucleotides outside the gene matches: 10. Looked up from germline, CDR1 is MNHNS and CDR2 is SASEGT. The CDR3 has 17 residues.

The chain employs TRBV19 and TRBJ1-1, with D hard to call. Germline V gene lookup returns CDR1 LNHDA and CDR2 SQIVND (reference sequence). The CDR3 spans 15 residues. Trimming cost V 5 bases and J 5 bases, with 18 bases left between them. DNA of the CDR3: TGTGCCAGTAGTGTAATGGGAGGTCAGGAAACTGAAGCTTTCTTT. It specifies CASSVMGGQETEAFF.

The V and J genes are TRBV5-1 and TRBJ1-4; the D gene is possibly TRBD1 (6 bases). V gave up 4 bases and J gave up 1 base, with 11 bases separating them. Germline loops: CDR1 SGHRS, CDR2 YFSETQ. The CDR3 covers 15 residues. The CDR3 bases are TGCGCCAGCAGCGTCTCACAGGGAACTAATGAAAAACTGTTTTTT. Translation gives CASSVSQGTNEKLFF.

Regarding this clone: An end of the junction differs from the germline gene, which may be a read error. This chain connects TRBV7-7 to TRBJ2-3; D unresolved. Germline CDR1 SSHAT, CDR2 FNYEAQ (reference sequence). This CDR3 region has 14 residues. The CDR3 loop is CASSSSKSTDTQYF. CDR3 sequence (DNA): TGTGCTAGCAGTTCCAGCAAGAGCACAGATACGCAGTATTTT. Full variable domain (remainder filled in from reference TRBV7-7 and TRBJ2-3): GAGVSQSPRYKVTKRGQDVTLRCDPISSHATLYWYQQALGQGPEFLTYFNYEAQPDKSGLPSDRFSAERPEGSISTLTIQRTEQRDSAMYRCASSSSKSTDTQYFGPGTRLTVL.

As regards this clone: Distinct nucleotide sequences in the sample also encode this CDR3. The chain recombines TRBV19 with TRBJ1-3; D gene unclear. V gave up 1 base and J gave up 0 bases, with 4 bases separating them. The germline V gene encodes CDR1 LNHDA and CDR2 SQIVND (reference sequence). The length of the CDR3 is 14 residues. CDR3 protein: CASSIGGSGNTIYF. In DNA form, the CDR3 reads TGTGCCAGTAGTATAGGAGGCTCTGGAAACACCATATATTTT.

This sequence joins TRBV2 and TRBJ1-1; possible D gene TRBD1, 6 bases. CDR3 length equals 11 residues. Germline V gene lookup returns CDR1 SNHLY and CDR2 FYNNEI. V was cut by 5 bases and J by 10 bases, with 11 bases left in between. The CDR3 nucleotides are TGTGCCAGCAGTCTGGGGGGGCCAGCTTTCTTT. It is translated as CASSLGGPAFF. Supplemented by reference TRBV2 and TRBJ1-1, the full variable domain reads EPEVTQTPSHQVTQMGQEVILRCVPISNHLYFYWYRQILGQKVEFLVSFYNNEISEKSEIFDDQFSVERPDGSNFTLKIRSTKLEDSAMYFCASSLGGPAFFGQGTRLTVV.

The CDR3 DNA reads as TGTGCCAGCAGCTTAGTTAGGACAGGCCTTATGGGCTACACCTTC. It encodes CASSLVRTGLMGYTF. The V gene is TRBV11-2, the J gene TRBJ1-2; the match to TRBD1 covers 7 bases. V lost 1 base, J lost 8 bases, and 10 bases stayed unmatched. The germline V gene encodes CDR1 SGHAT and CDR2 FQNNGV. The length of the CDR3 is 15 residues.